These 14 T cell receptor beta chains were sequenced from one sample in a study of cytomegalovirus exposure and HLA in healthy donors. Generated by immunoSEQ multiplex PCR, the TCRdb table keeps only in-frame clones and is missing some. Of roughly 73,000 clones detected, roughly 95% appear once; the ten largest clones hold 3% to 4%. Sequenced material: PBMCs. The receptors were gathered from a man aged 18 to 30 in good health and CMV-seronegative.

The V and J genes are TRBV14 and TRBJ1-1, with 8 bases fitting TRBD1. V was pared by 1 base and J by 6 bases, with 7 bases of the junction left unmatched. The germline gives CDR1 SGHDN, CDR2 FVKESK. CDR3 length: 15 residues. CDR3 coding DNA: TGTGCCAGCAGCCAAGCAACAGGGGGTCGAGCTGAAGCTTTCTTT. Protein sequence: CASSQATGGRAEAFF. Using reference TRBV14 and TRBJ1-1 for the parts outside the CDR3, the full variable domain is EAGVTQFPSHSVIEKGQTVTLRCDPISGHDNLYWYRRVMGKEIKFLLHFVKESKQDESGMPNNRFLAERTGGTYSTLKVQPAELEDSGVYFCASSQATGGRAEAFFGQGTRLTVV.

The chain carries TRBV4-2 and TRBJ1-2; D perhaps matches TRBD1 (5 bases). The CDR3 runs to 14 residues. CDR1 and CDR2 (germline): LGHNA, YNFKEQ. The germline V and J ends were trimmed by 1 base and 8 bases, with 14 bases remaining between them. This CDR3 is CASSQGQTYGGYTF. The DNA of the CDR3 is TGTGCCAGCAGCCAAGGACAGACCTATGGCGGCTACACCTTC.

The chain joins TRBV6-5 to TRBJ2-5; D unresolved. The germline V gene encodes CDR1 MNHEY and CDR2 SVGAGI. This CDR3 contains 14 residues. V was cut by 2 bases and J by 2 bases, with 9 bases left in between. The CDR3 spells CASSYLGVQETQYF. CDR3 bases: TGTGCCAGCAGTTACCTCGGAGTACAAGAGACCCAGTACTTC.

This clone was seen once. The chain carries TRBV18 and TRBJ1-3; TRBD1 is a possible D gene (5 bases). Trimming removed 0 bases from V and 0 bases from J, with 18 bases in between. The CDR3 length is 19 residues. Germline V gene data show CDR1 as KGHSH and CDR2 as LQKENI. The CDR3 DNA follows: TGTGCCAGCTCACCACCGGTAGTAGCAGCAGGGATCTCTGGAAACACCATATATTTT. Its translation is CASSPPVVAAGISGNTIYF.

V is TRBV28 and J is TRBJ1-1; TRBD1 matches 11 bases. Germline V gives CDR1 MDHEN, CDR2 SYDVKM. This CDR3 is built from 18 residues. V shed 6 bases and J 1 base; nucleotides not matched to a gene: 13. In nucleotides, the CDR3 is TGTGCCAGCAGCGACCAGGACAGGGGGCCTTTATCGAACACTGAAGCTTTCTTT. Its translation is CASSDQDRGPLSNTEAFF.

The chain employs TRBV28 and TRBJ1-2, with 9 bases fitting TRBD1. Germline values: CDR1 MDHEN, CDR2 SYDVKM. The V gene end was trimmed by 2 bases and the J gene end by 2 bases; junction bases not matched to a gene: 6. The CDR3 runs 16 residues. This CDR3 is CASSLVRDRENYGYTF. The CDR3 DNA reads as TGTGCCAGCAGTTTAGTCCGGGACAGGGAGAACTATGGCTACACCTTC.

The rearrangement uses TRBV19 and TRBJ1-1; 9 bases map to TRBD1. The CDR3 is 12 residues long. The germline gives CDR1 LNHDA, CDR2 SQIVND (reference sequence). Trimming at V came to 6 bases and at J to 4 bases, leaving 0 bases not matched to a gene. CDR3 sequence: CASRTGGTEAFF. The CDR3, as DNA: TGTGCCAGTAGGACAGGGGGCACTGAAGCTTTCTTT.

This clone was detected once. The chain carries TRBV2 and TRBJ2-5; 8 nucleotides agree with TRBD2. CDR3 length: 16 residues. CDR1 SNHLY and CDR2 FYNNEI come from the germline V gene. The ends lost 6 bases at V and 1 base at J; junction bases unmatched: 10. CDR3 DNA sequence: TGTGCCAGCAGGGGCCCCCCAGCGGGGGTCCAAGAGACCCAGTACTTC. Its protein is CASRGPPAGVQETQYF.

This sequence joins TRBV7-2 and TRBJ1-5; TRBD1 might be the D (5 bases). The ends were cut back, 0 bases at V and 0 bases at J, with 6 bases in the middle. The CDR3 loop spans 15 amino acids. Per the germline V gene, CDR1 is SGHTA and CDR2 is FQGNSA. In nucleotides, the CDR3 is TGTGCCAGCAGCTTAGCGGGGCCTAGCAATCAGCCCCAGCATTTT. Its translation is CASSLAGPSNQPQHF.

The J gene is TRBJ1-1, the V gene TRBV5-1; D is possibly TRBD1 (5 bases). This CDR3 is built from 14 residues. Trimming shortened V by 4 bases and J by 2 bases, and 12 bases separated the two germline ends. Germline loops: CDR1 SGHRS, CDR2 YFSETQ. CDR3 DNA sequence: TGCGCCAGCAGCAGGGGAGGAGCCAACACTGAAGCTTTCTTT. Translating it yields CASSRGGANTEAFF.

This chain uses TRBV7-9 with TRBJ2-5; 7 bases map to TRBD1. Germline assignment: CDR1 SEHNR and CDR2 FQNEAQ (reference sequence). This CDR3 region has 15 residues. After removal of 4 bases from V and 5 bases from J, the junction contained 10 bases not matched to a gene. The chain's CDR3 is CASSSETGIEETQYF. CDR3 coding DNA: TGTGCCAGCAGCTCAGAGACAGGGATCGAGGAGACCCAGTACTTC.

The table lists this clone with a few counts. The gene calls are TRBV7-2 and TRBJ2-1, with 15 bases identical to TRBD2. The CDR3 is made up of 18 amino acids. The V segment lost 5 bases and the J segment 4 bases; nucleotides outside the gene matches: 9. Looked up from germline, CDR1 is SGHTA and CDR2 is FQGNSA. DNA of the CDR3: TGTGCCAGCAGCCCGATTAGGGGGACTAGCGGGGGGTACAATGAGCAGTTCTTC. Translation: CASSPIRGTSGGYNEQFF.

The CDR3, as DNA: TGTGCCAGCAGTTTAGGGACAGGGGGCTATGGCTACACCTTC. Translated, it gives CASSLGTGGYGYTF. The J gene is TRBJ1-2, the V gene TRBV28; TRBD1 matches 11 bases. Germline V gene data show CDR1 as MDHEN and CDR2 as SYDVKM. The V and J ends lost 2 bases and 4 bases, in that order; junction bases with no gene match: 0. The CDR3 length is 14 residues.

The chain has TRBV7-2 and TRBJ2-7; the D gene is possibly TRBD1 (6 bases). Germline CDR1 is SGHTA and CDR2 is FQGNSA. This CDR3 spans 14 amino acids. V was shortened by 5 bases and J by 1 base, with 12 bases between the two germline ends. This CDR3 is CASSTGSSSYEQYF. In DNA form, the CDR3 reads TGTGCCAGCAGCACAGGGTCTAGTTCCTACGAGCAGTACTTC.